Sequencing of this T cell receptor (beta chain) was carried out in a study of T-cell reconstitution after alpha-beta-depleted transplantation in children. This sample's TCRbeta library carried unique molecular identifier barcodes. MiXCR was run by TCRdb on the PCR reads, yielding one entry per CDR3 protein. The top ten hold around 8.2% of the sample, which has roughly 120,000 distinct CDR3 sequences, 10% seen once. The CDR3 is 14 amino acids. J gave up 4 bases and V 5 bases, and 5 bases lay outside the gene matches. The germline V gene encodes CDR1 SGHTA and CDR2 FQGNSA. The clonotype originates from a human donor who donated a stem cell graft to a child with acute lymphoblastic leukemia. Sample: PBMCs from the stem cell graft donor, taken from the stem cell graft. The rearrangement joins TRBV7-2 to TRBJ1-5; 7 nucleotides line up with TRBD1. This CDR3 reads CASSLGTVNQPQHF. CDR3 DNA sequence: TGTGCCAGCAGCCTCGGGACAGTAAATCAGCCCCAGCATTTT.